This T cell receptor (beta chain) is from a study of cytomegalovirus exposure and HLA in healthy donors. General study findings and limits: Cytomegalovirus status was reportedly diagnosed by the classifier with high sensitivity and specificity.

Note on this clone: What it binds is not known.

This table comes from immunoSEQ multiplex PCR, and its TCRdb copy is limited to in-frame clones, with some not included. This sample carries fewer than 400,000 clones, about nine tenths of them seen once, and the ten largest clones take 0.7% to 0.85%. Sequenced sample: PBMCs. The clonotype comes from a woman between 18 and 30 years old in good health and CMV-seronegative.

CDR3 residues: CASSYRRGYEQYF. In DNA form, the CDR3 reads TGTGCCAGCAGTTACAGGCGGGGCTACGAGCAGTACTTC. V is TRBV6-5 and J is TRBJ2-7; maybe TRBD2 (6 bases). The CDR3 is 13 amino acids. Trimming removed 2 bases at V and 3 bases at J, with 8 bases between. Germline-derived CDR1 and CDR2 are MNHEY and SVGAGI.